This is a list of T cell receptor beta chains from one sample in a study of PD-L1 blockade in urothelial cancer. Produced via immunoSEQ multiplex PCR; TCRdb's table is partial and in-frame only. The data show tens of thousands of clones, with 90% seen just once and around 1.7% held by the top ten. The source material was PBMCs, sampled around atezolizumab (anti-PD-L1) treatment. These receptors were obtained from a man aged 55-75 years with urothelial cancer. The CDR3 runs from the conserved cysteine through the conserved F or W. The order of the fields is clone size, V gene, D gene, J gene, CDR3 protein, CDR3 DNA. D genes are given only for firm matches. Where a row states a size, it is once, few, many or the class of an expanded clone; other rows omit it.

clone_size: .
v_call: TRBV28
d_call: TRBD1
j_call: TRBJ1-2
cdr3_aa: CASSTGGTGYTF
cdr3_nt: TGTGCCAGCAGTACAGGGGGCACTGGCTACACCTTC

clone_size: .
v_call: TRBV5-4
d_call: TRBD2
j_call: TRBJ2-1
cdr3_aa: CASSLIRREEDNEQFF
cdr3_nt: TGTGCCAGCAGCTTAATTCGGCGGGAGGAGGACAATGAGCAGTTCTTC

clone_size: .
v_call: TRBV7-2
d_call: TRBD2
j_call: TRBJ2-3
cdr3_aa: CASSPRLAGGLGTQYF
cdr3_nt: TGTGCCAGCAGCCCCCGACTAGCGGGGGGCCTCGGGACGCAGTATTTT

clone_size: .
v_call: TRBV7-3
d_call: TRBD1
j_call: TRBJ2-2
cdr3_aa: CASSLWGTGNTGELFF
cdr3_nt: TGTGCCAGCAGCTTATGGGGGACAGGGAACACCGGGGAGCTGTTTTTT

clone_size: .
v_call: TRBV9
d_call: TRBD1
j_call: TRBJ2-2
cdr3_aa: CASSPQTGSNTGELFF
cdr3_nt: TGTGCCAGCAGCCCTCAGACAGGGTCGAACACCGGGGAGCTGTTTTTT

clone_size: .
v_call: TRBV7-2
d_call: .
j_call: TRBJ2-5
cdr3_aa: CASSLARGGGFGETQYF
cdr3_nt: TGTGCCAGCAGCTTAGCGAGGGGGGGAGGGTTCGGGGAGACCCAGTACTTC

clone_size: few
v_call: TRBV5-1
d_call: TRBD1
j_call: TRBJ1-1
cdr3_aa: CASSPYATGGAEAFF
cdr3_nt: TGCGCCAGCAGCCCTTACGCGACAGGGGGCGCGGAAGCTTTCTTT

clone_size: .
v_call: TRBV6-6
d_call: TRBD1
j_call: TRBJ2-7
cdr3_aa: CASSTTGAVYEQYF
cdr3_nt: TGTGCCAGCAGTACGACAGGGGCAGTCTACGAGCAGTACTTC

clone_size: .
v_call: TRBV5-1
d_call: TRBD2
j_call: TRBJ2-1
cdr3_aa: CASSTLAGGSYNEQFF
cdr3_nt: TGCGCCAGCAGCACGCTAGCGGGGGGGTCCTACAATGAGCAGTTCTTC

clone_size: .
v_call: TRBV5-4
d_call: TRBD1
j_call: TRBJ1-1
cdr3_aa: CASSPGQLSTVAEAFF
cdr3_nt: TGTGCCAGCAGCCCGGGACAGCTAAGCACCGTGGCTGAAGCTTTCTTT

clone_size: .
v_call: TRBV30
d_call: .
j_call: TRBJ1-1
cdr3_aa: CAWDTDGDLNTEAFF
cdr3_nt: TGTGCCTGGGATACCGACGGGGATTTGAACACTGAAGCTTTCTTT

clone_size: .
v_call: TRBV2
d_call: TRBD1
j_call: TRBJ1-4
cdr3_aa: CASRAGQGSEKLFF
cdr3_nt: TGTGCCAGCAGGGCGGGACAGGGAAGTGAAAAACTGTTTTTT

clone_size: few
v_call: TRBV7-9
d_call: TRBD1
j_call: TRBJ2-2
cdr3_aa: CASSPPGQGWAGELFF
cdr3_nt: TGTGCCAGCAGCCCGCCGGGACAGGGGTGGGCCGGGGAGCTGTTTTTT

clone_size: .
v_call: TRBV18
d_call: TRBD2
j_call: TRBJ2-5
cdr3_aa: CASSPVTGGEETRYF
cdr3_nt: TGTGCCAGCTCACCTGTTACGGGAGGTGAGGAGACCCGGTACTTC

clone_size: .
v_call: TRBV7-2
d_call: .
j_call: TRBJ2-7
cdr3_aa: CASSSTDRDTYEQYF
cdr3_nt: TGTGCCAGCAGCTCCACCGACCGGGACACCTACGAGCAGTACTTC

clone_size: .
v_call: TRBV9
d_call: .
j_call: TRBJ2-7
cdr3_aa: CASSVESGSHEQYF
cdr3_nt: TGTGCCAGCAGCGTAGAGTCGGGGAGCCACGAGCAGTACTTC

clone_size: once
v_call: TRBV5-1
d_call: .
j_call: TRBJ2-1
cdr3_aa: CASREDSYNEQFF
cdr3_nt: TGCGCCAGCAGAGAGGACAGCTACAATGAGCAGTTCTTC

clone_size: few
v_call: TRBV19
d_call: .
j_call: TRBJ2-2
cdr3_aa: CASSIGGLATGELFF
cdr3_nt: TGTGCCAGTAGTATAGGTGGCCTGGCCACCGGGGAGCTGTTTTTT

clone_size: .
v_call: TRBV19
d_call: TRBD1
j_call: TRBJ2-7
cdr3_aa: CASSPSQGAYEQYF
cdr3_nt: TGTGCCAGTAGTCCTAGCCAGGGGGCCTACGAGCAGTACTTC

clone_size: .
v_call: TRBV6-1
d_call: TRBD2
j_call: TRBJ2-1
cdr3_aa: CASSEEVGGTEYNEQFF
cdr3_nt: TGTGCCAGCAGTGAAGAAGTGGGGGGGACGGAATACAATGAGCAGTTCTTC

clone_size: once
v_call: TRBV30
d_call: .
j_call: TRBJ2-4
cdr3_aa: CAWSQGWNIQYF
cdr3_nt: TGTGCCTGGAGTCAGGGTTGGAACATTCAGTACTTC

clone_size: .
v_call: TRBV7-2
d_call: TRBD2
j_call: TRBJ2-2
cdr3_aa: CASSLVWPGLAAGELFF
cdr3_nt: TGTGCCAGCAGCTTAGTGTGGCCGGGACTAGCGGCCGGGGAGCTGTTTTTT

clone_size: .
v_call: TRBV7-2
d_call: .
j_call: TRBJ2-3
cdr3_aa: CASSPQGDTQYF
cdr3_nt: TGTGCCAGCAGCCCGCAGGGAGATACGCAGTATTTT

clone_size: once
v_call: TRBV4-3
d_call: TRBD2
j_call: TRBJ2-3
cdr3_aa: CASSPRTSGANTDTQYF
cdr3_nt: TGCGCCAGCAGCCCTCGGACTAGCGGGGCAAACACAGATACGCAGTATTTT

clone_size: .
v_call: TRBV21-1
d_call: .
j_call: TRBJ2-1
cdr3_aa: CASSPIWGDSGLAPQFF
cdr3_nt: TGTGCCAGCAGCCCCATTTGGGGGGACTCGGGTCTGGCGCCGCAGTTCTTC

clone_size: .
v_call: TRBV6-1
d_call: TRBD2
j_call: TRBJ2-1
cdr3_aa: CASSEGRTSGGEFF
cdr3_nt: TGTGCCAGCAGTGAAGGGAGAACTAGCGGGGGGGAGTTCTTC

clone_size: .
v_call: TRBV4-2
d_call: .
j_call: TRBJ1-2
cdr3_aa: CASSPRQGGGYTF
cdr3_nt: TGTGCCAGCAGCCCCAGGCAGGGTGGCGGCTACACCTTC

clone_size: once
v_call: TRBV5-1
d_call: TRBD1
j_call: TRBJ1-4
cdr3_aa: CASSRDRVLGEKLFF
cdr3_nt: TGCGCCAGCAGCCGCGACAGGGTATTAGGTGAAAAACTGTTTTTT

clone_size: once
v_call: TRBV27
d_call: .
j_call: TRBJ1-2
cdr3_aa: CASSFHEGPDYGYTF
cdr3_nt: TGTGCCAGCAGTTTTCACGAGGGCCCGGACTATGGCTACACCTTC

clone_size: once
v_call: TRBV28
d_call: .
j_call: TRBJ1-1
cdr3_aa: CASLGRGGWNTEAFF
cdr3_nt: TGTGCCAGCTTAGGGAGGGGGGGCTGGAACACTGAAGCTTTCTTT

clone_size: once
v_call: TRBV5-8
d_call: TRBD1
j_call: TRBJ1-6
cdr3_aa: CASSLGQGRNSPLHF
cdr3_nt: TGTGCCAGCAGCTTGGGACAGGGAAGAAATTCACCCCTCCACTTT

clone_size: .
v_call: TRBV7-2
d_call: .
j_call: TRBJ2-7
cdr3_aa: CASSLGGASYEQYF
cdr3_nt: TGTGCCAGCAGCTTAGGGGGAGCCTCCTACGAGCAGTACTTC

clone_size: .
v_call: TRBV2
d_call: TRBD2
j_call: TRBJ2-5
cdr3_aa: CASKGLAGGPVETQYF
cdr3_nt: TGTGCCAGCAAGGGACTAGCGGGAGGGCCCGTCGAGACCCAGTACTTC

clone_size: .
v_call: TRBV2
d_call: TRBD2
j_call: TRBJ2-1
cdr3_aa: CASQYRPSGPLDEQFF
cdr3_nt: TGTGCCAGCCAATACCGTCCTAGCGGGCCGCTGGATGAGCAGTTCTTC

clone_size: .
v_call: TRBV7-6
d_call: .
j_call: TRBJ1-3
cdr3_aa: CASSSAEGAFSGNTIYF
cdr3_nt: TGTGCCAGCAGCTCGGCCGAAGGGGCCTTCTCTGGAAACACCATATATTTT

clone_size: .
v_call: TRBV7-9
d_call: TRBD2
j_call: TRBJ2-3
cdr3_aa: CASSPGTSADTQYF
cdr3_nt: TGTGCCAGCAGCCCGGGGACTAGTGCAGATACGCAGTATTTT

clone_size: .
v_call: TRBV5-5
d_call: TRBD1
j_call: TRBJ1-6
cdr3_aa: CASSLGQGAPLHF
cdr3_nt: TGTGCCAGCAGCTTGGGACAGGGAGCACCCCTCCACTTT

clone_size: .
v_call: TRBV6-1
d_call: .
j_call: TRBJ1-2
cdr3_aa: CASRGQANYGYTF
cdr3_nt: TGTGCCAGCAGAGGTCAGGCCAACTATGGCTACACCTTC

clone_size: .
v_call: TRBV7-9
d_call: .
j_call: TRBJ2-7
cdr3_aa: CASSPMDSPLQYF
cdr3_nt: TGTGCCAGCAGCCCGATGGACTCCCCGTTGCAGTACTTC

clone_size: .
v_call: TRBV28
d_call: TRBD1
j_call: TRBJ1-2
cdr3_aa: CASRRQGYGYTF
cdr3_nt: TGTGCCAGCAGACGACAGGGCTATGGCTACACCTTC

clone_size: .
v_call: TRBV6-1
d_call: .
j_call: TRBJ1-5
cdr3_aa: CASSSTPNQPQHF
cdr3_nt: TGTGCCAGCAGTTCGACACCTAATCAGCCCCAGCATTTT

clone_size: .
v_call: TRBV10-3
d_call: .
j_call: TRBJ2-3
cdr3_aa: CAISESASDTQYF
cdr3_nt: TGTGCCATCAGTGAGTCGGCCTCCGATACGCAGTATTTT

clone_size: .
v_call: TRBV27
d_call: .
j_call: TRBJ1-5
cdr3_aa: CASSRLTEISNQPQHF
cdr3_nt: TGTGCCAGCAGCCGACTGACAGAAATTAGCAATCAGCCCCAGCATTTT

clone_size: .
v_call: TRBV4-1
d_call: TRBD1
j_call: TRBJ2-2
cdr3_aa: CASSQDAQGVSGELFF
cdr3_nt: TGCGCCAGCAGCCAAGATGCACAGGGGGTTTCCGGGGAGCTGTTTTTT

clone_size: .
v_call: TRBV5-1
d_call: TRBD2
j_call: TRBJ2-1
cdr3_aa: CASSLPSGSHEQFF
cdr3_nt: TGCGCCAGCAGCTTACCTAGCGGGAGCCATGAGCAGTTCTTC

clone_size: few
v_call: TRBV21-1
d_call: .
j_call: TRBJ2-7
cdr3_aa: CANFWRAHSYEQYF
cdr3_nt: TGTGCCAACTTCTGGCGGGCCCACTCCTACGAGCAGTACTTC

clone_size: .
v_call: TRBV27
d_call: TRBD2
j_call: TRBJ2-3
cdr3_aa: CASGGGGSTDTQYF
cdr3_nt: TGTGCCAGCGGGGGCGGGGGGAGCACAGATACGCAGTATTTT

clone_size: .
v_call: TRBV9
d_call: .
j_call: TRBJ1-1
cdr3_aa: CASSVSHSLGDTEAFF
cdr3_nt: TGTGCCAGCAGCGTATCCCATTCTTTAGGGGACACTGAAGCTTTCTTT

clone_size: .
v_call: TRBV5-4
d_call: .
j_call: TRBJ2-7
cdr3_aa: CASSTRDSYEQYF
cdr3_nt: TGTGCCAGCAGCACGCGGGACAGCTACGAGCAGTACTTC

clone_size: .
v_call: TRBV2
d_call: .
j_call: TRBJ2-7
cdr3_aa: CASSFGQTYEQYF
cdr3_nt: TGTGCCAGCAGCTTTGGACAGACCTACGAGCAGTACTTC

clone_size: .
v_call: TRBV18
d_call: .
j_call: TRBJ1-4
cdr3_aa: CASSASGTSDEKLFF
cdr3_nt: TGTGCCAGCTCAGCCAGCGGGACGTCAGATGAAAAACTGTTTTTT

clone_size: .
v_call: TRBV6-5
d_call: TRBD2
j_call: TRBJ2-3
cdr3_aa: CASRSTSGTQYF
cdr3_nt: TGTGCCAGCAGATCGACTAGCGGTACGCAGTATTTT

clone_size: .
v_call: TRBV30
d_call: .
j_call: TRBJ2-5
cdr3_aa: CAWSPGGLETQYF
cdr3_nt: TGTGCCTGGAGTCCGGGGGGCCTAGAGACCCAGTACTTC

clone_size: .
v_call: TRBV7-2
d_call: .
j_call: TRBJ1-1
cdr3_aa: CASSLLGVRNTEAFF
cdr3_nt: TGTGCCAGCAGCTTATTAGGGGTGCGGAACACTGAAGCTTTCTTT